Shown below are 16 T cell receptor beta chains from a single sample sequenced in a study of Ad26.COV2.S vaccination and SARS-CoV-2 variants. Libraries were prepared by immunoSEQ multiplex PCR; TCRdb keeps only in-frame clonotypes and omits some of them. The sample has a few hundred thousand clones, approximately 90% seen once; the top ten hold less than 4%. Regarding treatment: around 19 received Ad26.COV2.S at low or high dose, single or two shots; about five received placebo; per-sample allocation not given. All samples were drawn on day 63, counting from the first vaccine or placebo injection. This specimen consisted of peripheral blood, obtained in a trial of Ad26.COV2.S vaccine versus placebo. The receptors stem from a person between 18 and 65 years old who received the Ad26.COV2.S COVID-19 vaccine or a placebo.

V gene TRBV29-1 combines with J gene TRBJ2-1, with a possible D match to TRBD1 (5 bases). Germline V gives CDR1 SQVTM, CDR2 ANQGSEA. V lost 5 bases and J lost 2, with 10 bases in between. The CDR3 totals 13 residues. CDR3 DNA sequence: TGCAGCGTTACCCAGACAGCCTACAATGAGCAGTTCTTC. This encodes CSVTQTAYNEQFF.

The rearrangement uses TRBV14 and TRBJ1-6, with D possibly matching TRBD1 (5 bases). V was clipped by 4 bases and J by 5 bases, with 6 bases between them. The germline V gene has CDR1 SGHDN and CDR2 FVKESK. The CDR3 totals 13 residues. CDR3 protein: CASSLTDNSPLHF. CDR3 nucleotide sequence: TGTGCCAGCAGCCTGACAGATAATTCACCCCTCCACTTT.

Only one count was recorded for this clone. V gene TRBV5-6 combines with J gene TRBJ2-3; D perhaps matches TRBD1 (5 bases). Germline CDR1 SGHDT, CDR2 YYEEEE. V shed 4 bases and J shed 0 bases, with 15 bases lying between them. The CDR3 covers 16 residues. The CDR3 spells CASSPETATSTDTQYF. Written as DNA, the CDR3 is TGTGCCAGCAGCCCGGAGACAGCCACTAGCACAGATACGCAGTATTTT.

The rearrangement uses TRBV6-1 and TRBJ2-2; 7 bases agree with TRBD2. CDR1 is MNHNS and CDR2 is SASEGT in the germline V gene. This CDR3 contains 16 residues. The V gene end was trimmed by 2 bases and the J gene end by 7 bases; junction bases not matched to a gene: 10. CDR3 in DNA: TGTGCCAGCAGTGAACGCGGGGGTTTTCATCTCGGGGAGCTGTTTTTT. It translates to CASSERGGFHLGELFF.

The rearrangement joins TRBV9 to TRBJ2-7; unclear D gene. The germline CDR1 and CDR2 sequences are SGDLS and YYNGEE. V dropped 3 bases and J dropped 0 bases, with 10 bases sitting between them. The CDR3 is made up of 14 amino acids. The CDR3 DNA follows: TGTGCCAGCAGCGCCCAGAGCAGCTCCTACGAGCAGTACTTC. Translated: CASSAQSSSYEQYF.

This clone was counted a single time. The chain combines TRBV28 with TRBJ2-1, with unresolved D. With 6 bases removed from V and 2 bases from J, the gap between germline ends came to 23 bases. The CDR3 contains 18 residues. The germline V gene has CDR1 MDHEN and CDR2 SYDVKM. The CDR3 coding sequence is TGTGCCAGCAGCTCTCCGTCGGACGCTTCGAAAGCCTACAATGAGCAGTTCTTC. Translation: CASSSPSDASKAYNEQFF.

The V call is TRBV19, the J call TRBJ1-6; D remains ambiguous. CDR1 and CDR2 (germline): LNHDA, SQIVND (reference sequence). Trimming removed 3 bases at V and 6 bases at J, with 9 bases between. The CDR3 has 14 amino acids. The CDR3 sequence is CASSISDRNSPLHF. The CDR3 DNA is TGTGCCAGTAGTATCTCCGACCGTAATTCACCCCTCCACTTT.

The chain has TRBV7-2 and TRBJ2-5; 13 bases are shared with TRBD2. There are 15 residues in the CDR3. Germline V gene lookup returns CDR1 SGHTA and CDR2 FQGNSA. J lost 4 bases, V lost 6 bases, and 5 bases had no gene match. The CDR3 here is CASSTGTSGVETQYF. CDR3 sequence (DNA): TGTGCCAGCAGTACAGGGACTAGCGGGGTAGAGACCCAGTACTTC. The full variable domain, completed using reference TRBV7-2 and TRBJ2-5, is GAGVSQSPSNKVTEKGKDVELRCDPISGHTALYWYRQSLGQGLEFLIYFQGNSAPDKSGLPSDRFSAERTGGSVSTLTIQRTQQEDSAVYLCASSTGTSGVETQYFGPGTRLLVL.

The chain links TRBV6-5 to TRBJ2-7; no definite D call. This CDR3 has 12 amino acids. Germline values: CDR1 MNHEY, CDR2 SVGAGI. V was cut by 2 bases and J by 4 bases, with 6 bases left in between. The CDR3 is CASSYKGYEQYF. DNA of the CDR3: TGTGCCAGCAGTTACAAGGGTTACGAGCAGTACTTC.

The chain links TRBV6-5 to TRBJ1-5; weak D call: TRBD1 (6 bases). Trimming removed 6 bases from V and 0 bases from J, with 12 bases in between. The length of the CDR3 is 15 residues. CDR1 is MNHEY, CDR2 SVGAGI, per germline. The CDR3 spells CASRKQGPSNQPQHF. DNA of the CDR3: TGTGCCAGCAGAAAACAGGGACCTAGCAATCAGCCCCAGCATTTT.

J is TRBJ2-5 and V is TRBV7-9; 12 bases line up with TRBD1. This CDR3 has 16 amino acids. The germline V gene encodes CDR1 SEHNR and CDR2 FQNEAQ (reference sequence). The V and J ends lost 5 bases and 5 bases, in that order; junction bases with no gene match: 9. CDR3 bases: TGTGCCAGCAGCGTACCGGGACAGGGGGCAAGGGAGACCCAGTACTTC. This sequence encodes CASSVPGQGARETQYF.

The CDR3 loop reads CATSRDHLWRGNEQYF. The CDR3 bases are TGTGCCACCAGCAGAGATCACTTGTGGAGGGGCAACGAGCAGTACTTC. J is TRBJ2-7 and V is TRBV15; the D gene is possibly TRBD2 (6 bases). The CDR3 is made up of 16 amino acids. V lost 0 bases and J 5 bases, leaving 17 bases between the germline ends. Germline CDR1 LNHNV, CDR2 YYDKDF (reference sequence).

V gene TRBV12-3 or TRBV12-4 combines with J gene TRBJ1-2, with D uncertain. The CDR3 spans 13 residues. The V end lost 3 bases, the J end lost 9 bases, and 14 bases lay between the germline ends. The CDR3 loop is CASSLDGHWSYTF. In DNA form, the CDR3 reads TGTGCCAGCAGTTTGGACGGCCATTGGAGCTACACCTTC.

J is TRBJ2-1 and V is TRBV5-1, with 9 positions matching TRBD2. The germline V gene encodes CDR1 SGHRS and CDR2 YFSETQ. The V and J ends lost 0 bases and 8 bases, in that order; junction bases with no gene match: 9. CDR3 length equals 16 residues. CDR3 in DNA: TGCGCCAGCAGCTTGGCGGGACTAGCCCTTTCGGATGAGCAGTTCTTC. Translation gives CASSLAGLALSDEQFF.

This CDR3 reads CASSSLMGAQVYGYTF. The CDR3, as DNA: TGTGCCAGCAGTTCTCTGATGGGGGCGCAGGTCTATGGCTACACCTTC. The V call is TRBV6-5, the J call TRBJ1-2, with D possibly TRBD1 on 6 matching bases. Germline V gene lookup returns CDR1 MNHEY and CDR2 SVGAGI. Trimming left V 4 bases short and J 4 bases short, with 19 bases between. This CDR3 is 16 amino acids long.

Of note for this clone: This CDR3 is also generated by other DNA sequences in the sample. The gene calls are TRBV5-1 and TRBJ1-5, with a tentative D call TRBD1 (5 bases). The germline gives CDR1 SGHRS, CDR2 YFSETQ. V gave up 0 bases and J gave up 6 bases, with 7 bases separating them. The CDR3 is 13 amino acids. The CDR3 bases are TGCGCCAGCAGCTTGGGAGGGGCTCAGCCCCAGCATTTT. Its protein product is CASSLGGAQPQHF.